The 9 T cell receptor beta chains in this list originate from one sample, sequenced in a study of early T cells in non-severe SARS-CoV-2 infection. MiXCR was run by TCRdb on the 5' RACE reads, yielding one entry per CDR3 protein. The data contain tens of thousands of distinct CDR3 sequences, roughly 5.9% of them singletons. The sequencing input was whole blood. The source of these receptors is an adult who was a healthcare worker with PCR-confirmed SARS-CoV-2 infection or an uninfected control (not recorded which).

On this clonotype itself: This may be a read error, as it is one base from a much larger clone. In DNA, the CDR3 is TGTGCCAGCAGCTCAGTCGGGGGAAAGGGGTCTCGCGGTACGCAGTATTTT. Translated: CASSSVGGKGSRGTQYF. The V call is TRBV7-2, the J call TRBJ2-3, with D possibly matching TRBD2 (6 bases). From germline, CDR1 is SGHTA and CDR2 FQGNSA. The CDR3 spans 17 residues. V was shortened by 4 bases and J by 8 bases, with 25 bases between the two germline ends.

This clonotype showed up just a few times. This chain joins TRBV20-1 and TRBJ2-7; 8 bases are a match to TRBD2. Germline CDR1 DFQATT, CDR2 SNEGSKA (reference sequence). V shed 5 bases and J 6 bases; nucleotides not matched to a gene: 15. The length of the CDR3 is 15 residues. The CDR3 region is CSASPLEREHLEQYF. In DNA form, the CDR3 reads TGCAGTGCTTCCCCCCTAGAGCGGGAGCATCTCGAGCAGTACTTC.

The chain uses TRBV30 and TRBJ1-2; D is undetermined. The V gene's germline CDR1 is GTSNPN and CDR2 SVGIG (reference sequence). The CDR3 runs to 13 residues. Trimming left V 0 bases short and J 5 bases short, with 10 bases between. Here the CDR3 DNA reads TGTGCCTGGAGTGTAACGGGAAAGTATGGCTACACCTTC. As protein: CAWSVTGKYGYTF.

Worth noting for this clonotype: A much larger clone differs by one base, so this may be a read error. The CDR3 bases are TGCGTCAGCAGCTTGGAATCCAACTATGGCTACACCTTC. Protein sequence: CVSSLESNYGYTF. J is TRBJ1-2 and V is TRBV5-1; D remains unclear. CDR3 length: 13 residues. Germline lookup yields CDR1 SGHRS and CDR2 YFSETQ. The variable domain in full, completed from reference TRBV5-1 and TRBJ1-2, reads KAGVTQTPRYLIKTRGQQVTLSCSPISGHRSVSWYQQTPGQGLQFLFEYFSETQRNKGNFPGRFSGRQFSNSRSEMNVSTLELGDSALYLCVSSLESNYGYTFGSGTRLTVV.

This clonotype has ten or more counts. The V and J genes are TRBV11-2 and TRBJ2-4, with D possibly matching TRBD1 (6 bases). Trimming removed 5 bases at V and 1 base at J, with 15 bases between. Germline loops: CDR1 SGHAT, CDR2 FQNNGV. The CDR3 sequence is 16 residues long. CDR3 bases: TGTGCCAGCAGCCAGATTAGGGGGTCGGCCAAAAACATTCAGTACTTC. Protein product: CASSQIRGSAKNIQYF.

This clonotype was seen a few times. The chain recombines TRBV7-3 with TRBJ2-1; D unclear. CDR1 is SGHTA and CDR2 is FQGTGA in the germline V gene. The CDR3 runs to 14 residues. With 2 bases removed from V and 15 bases from J, the gap between germline ends came to 20 bases. The CDR3 loop is CASSLGPNIVSPFF. CDR3 coding DNA: TGTGCCAGCAGCTTAGGTCCCAACATAGTCAGTCCGTTCTTC.

This clonotype has at least ten counts. The genes are TRBV10-3 and TRBJ2-7, with 7 bases fitting TRBD1. The junction had 10 bases not matched to a gene; V was cut back by 10 bases and J by 1 base. Germline values: CDR1 ENHRY, CDR2 SYGVKD. The CDR3 spans 14 residues. The CDR3 bases are TGTGCCACCCGATCGGGACAGAATTCCTACGAGCAGTACTTC. It specifies CATRSGQNSYEQYF.

This clonotype came up many times. CDR3 sequence reads: CASSPGGSSTDTQYF. The CDR3 bases are TGTGCCAGCAGCCCCGGCGGGTCTAGCACAGATACGCAGTATTTT. The J gene is TRBJ2-3, the V gene TRBV7-2; perhaps TRBD2 as D (5 bases). Per germline, CDR1 SGHTA and CDR2 FQGNSA. V was cut by 5 bases and J by 0 bases, with 12 bases left in between. This CDR3 comprises 15 residues.

This clonotype was seen at least ten times. J is TRBJ1-3 and V is TRBV20-1; D possibly corresponds to TRBD1 (5 bases). The V and J ends lost 0 bases and 0 bases respectively, with 12 bases between them. Germline CDR1 DFQATT, CDR2 SNEGSKA (reference sequence). The CDR3 loop spans 16 amino acids. In DNA form, the CDR3 reads TGCAGTGCTAGAGAGCCCCCAGGGCTCTCTGGAAACACCATATATTTT. The encoded protein is CSAREPPGLSGNTIYF.